Presented here are 13 T cell receptor beta chains from one specimen sequenced in a study of blood T cells in healthy people across ages. Sample-barcoded 5' priming and a J-beta primer mix drove a second PCR of roughly 6 to 12 cycles. TCRdb fed the 5' RACE reads into MiXCR, producing one record per CDR3 protein. The sample holds approximately 1,700,000 distinct CDR3 sequences, roughly two fifths seen once. Input material: blood. Receptors were obtained from a human donor in good health.

Only a few counts were recorded for this clonotype. The genes are TRBV7-3 and TRBJ2-1; 9 bases line up with TRBD1. The CDR3 extends over 15 amino acids. J lost 11 bases, V lost 0 bases, and 8 bases had no gene match. The germline gives CDR1 SGHTA, CDR2 FQGTGA. This chain's CDR3 is CASSLTYTGQGKQFF. The CDR3 DNA reads TGTGCCAGCAGCTTAACATACACGGGACAGGGAAAGCAGTTCTTC.

This clonotype was observed once. This rearrangement joins TRBV6-5 to TRBJ2-3, with D perhaps matching TRBD2 (5 bases). V lost 6 bases to trimming and J lost 0 bases, with 13 bases between them. Germline-derived CDR1 and CDR2 are MNHEY and SVGAGI. The CDR3 extends over 15 amino acids. This chain's CDR3 is CASRQQRTSTDTQYF. Written as DNA, the CDR3 is TGTGCCAGCAGACAGCAGCGGACTAGCACAGATACGCAGTATTTT.

This clonotype was picked up many times. The chain couples TRBV18 to TRBJ2-1; D gene unclear. Germline CDR1 reads KGHSH; CDR2 reads LQKENI. V lost 8 bases, J lost 2 bases, and 10 bases lay in between. The CDR3 has 13 residues. The chain's CDR3 is CASSPSTYNEQFF. The DNA of the CDR3 is TGTGCCAGCAGCCCCAGTACCTACAATGAGCAGTTCTTC. Full variable domain (outside the CDR3, taken from reference TRBV18 and TRBJ2-1): NAGVMQNPRHLVRRRGQEARLRCSPMKGHSHVYWYRQLPEEGLKFMVYLQKENIIDESGMPKERFSAEFPKEGPSILRIQQVVRGDSAAYFCASSPSTYNEQFFGPGTRLTVL.

V usage is TRBV5-5 and J usage is TRBJ2-4; possibly TRBD1 or TRBD2 for D (5 bases each). V lost 2 bases and J 12 bases, leaving 18 bases between the germline ends. The CDR3 covers 14 residues. CDR1 is SGHKS and CDR2 is YYEKEE in the germline V gene (reference sequence). The CDR3 protein is CASSFSRGQGAQYF. As DNA, the CDR3 is TGTGCCAGCAGCTTTTCCCGGGGTCAAGGGGCTCAGTACTTC.

This chain joins TRBV12-3 or TRBV12-4 and TRBJ2-7, with D hard to call. This CDR3 has 15 amino acids. The germline V and J ends were trimmed by 5 bases and 1 base, with 15 bases remaining between them. CDR3 nucleotide sequence: TGTGCCAGCAGTCCGACACTTGTTTGGTCCTACGAGCAGTACTTC. Translating it yields CASSPTLVWSYEQYF.

The rearrangement uses TRBV29-1 and TRBJ1-2; D unresolved. CDR1 is SQVTM, CDR2 ANQGSEA, per germline. Trimming pared 7 bases from V and 6 bases from J, leaving 15 bases between. The CDR3 length is 12 residues. CDR3 sequence reads: CSAGPAGHGYTF. The DNA of the CDR3 is TGCAGCGCTGGACCGGCAGGTCATGGCTACACCTTC. The full variable domain, its missing parts supplied by reference TRBV29-1 and TRBJ1-2, is SAVISQKPSRDICQRGTSLTIQCQVDSQVTMMFWYRQQPGQSLTLIATANQGSEATYESGFVIDKFPISRPNLTFSTLTVSNMSPEDSSIYLCSAGPAGHGYTFGSGTRLTVV.

This chain joins TRBV24-1 and TRBJ2-1; 7 bases are shared with TRBD2. The CDR3 spans 16 residues. V shed 3 bases, J shed 5 bases, and the junction held 9 bases outside the gene matches. The V gene's germline CDR1 is KGHDR and CDR2 SFDVKD. The CDR3 region is CATSDPGAGHHNEQFF. The CDR3 DNA reads TGTGCCACCAGTGATCCCGGAGCGGGGCACCACAATGAGCAGTTCTTC.

This rearrangement joins TRBV10-3 to TRBJ1-1, with TRBD1 matching over 9 bases. The CDR3 is made up of 17 amino acids. In germline, CDR1 is ENHRY, CDR2 SYGVKD. Trimming at V came to 6 bases and at J to 4 bases, leaving 15 bases not matched to a gene. CDR3 protein: CAISRGTGPGRGTEAFF. CDR3 DNA: TGTGCCATCAGCCGCGGGACAGGGCCGGGAAGGGGCACTGAAGCTTTCTTT.

This clonotype showed up just a few times. The rearrangement joins TRBV12-3 or TRBV12-4 to TRBJ2-6; a possible D gene is TRBD1 (5 bases). There are 15 residues in the CDR3. Trimming took 5 bases from V and 2 from J, leaving 10 bases between them. The DNA of the CDR3 is TGTGCCAGCAGTCAGGGAACGACTGGGGCCAACGTCCTGACTTTC. Its protein product is CASSQGTTGANVLTF.

V and J are TRBV15 and TRBJ2-1; D is perhaps TRBD1 (7 bases). The V end lost 7 bases, the J end lost 8 bases, and 21 bases lay between the germline ends. The CDR3 totals 15 residues. Per germline, CDR1 LNHNV and CDR2 YYDKDF (reference sequence). The CDR3 DNA follows: TGTGCCACCAACCTCGAAGCTACAGGGGAGGATGAGCAGTTCTTC. Residues: CATNLEATGEDEQFF.

The V call is TRBV5-1, the J call TRBJ2-3, with D maybe TRBD1 (7 bases). The CDR3 is 15 residues long. Trimming removed 2 bases from V and 1 base from J, with 11 bases in between. Germline CDR1 SGHRS, CDR2 YFSETQ. The CDR3 here is CASSFGGQRTDTQYF. The CDR3 coding sequence is TGCGCCAGCAGCTTCGGGGGACAGCGCACAGATACGCAGTATTTT.

The chain combines TRBV7-2 with TRBJ2-1; D tentatively fits TRBD1 or TRBD2 (6 bases each). V was pared by 4 bases and J by 6 bases, with 13 bases between. The CDR3 consists of 14 residues. The germline V gene has CDR1 SGHTA and CDR2 FQGNSA. In DNA, the CDR3 is TGTGCCAGCAGCTGGGGGGCGAACGGCAATGAGCAGTTCTTC. Translating gives CASSWGANGNEQFF.

There are a few counts of this clonotype. This chain links TRBV14 with TRBJ1-2; tentatively, D is TRBD1 (5 bases). The CDR3 is 16 residues long. Trimming cost V 0 bases and J 2 bases, with 13 bases left between them. Looked up from germline, CDR1 is SGHDN and CDR2 is FVKESK. CDR3 sequence reads: CASSQDITGLNYGYTF. The CDR3 DNA is TGTGCCAGCAGCCAAGATATCACAGGACTCAACTATGGCTACACCTTC.